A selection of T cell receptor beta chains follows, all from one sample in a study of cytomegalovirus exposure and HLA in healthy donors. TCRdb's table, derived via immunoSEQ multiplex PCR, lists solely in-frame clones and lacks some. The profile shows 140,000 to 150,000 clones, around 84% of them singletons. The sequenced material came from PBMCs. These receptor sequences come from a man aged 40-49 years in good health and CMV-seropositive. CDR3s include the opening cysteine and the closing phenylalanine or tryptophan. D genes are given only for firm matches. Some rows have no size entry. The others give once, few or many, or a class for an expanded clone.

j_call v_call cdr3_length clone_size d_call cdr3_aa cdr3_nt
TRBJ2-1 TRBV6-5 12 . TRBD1 CATRQGSNEQFF TGTGCCACCCGACAGGGGTCGAATGAGCAGTTCTTC
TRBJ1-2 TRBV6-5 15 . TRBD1 CASSVSGTGAYGYTF TGTGCCAGCAGTGTCTCCGGGACAGGCGCATATGGCTACACCTTC
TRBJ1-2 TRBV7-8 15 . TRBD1 CASSSPDRGMWGYTF TGTGCCAGCAGCAGCCCGGACAGGGGCATGTGGGGCTACACCTTC
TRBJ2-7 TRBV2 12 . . CASGESPYEQYF TGTGCCAGCGGGGAGAGCCCATACGAGCAGTACTTC
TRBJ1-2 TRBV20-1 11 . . CSARPYYGYTF TGCAGTGCTAGACCCTACTATGGCTACACCTTC
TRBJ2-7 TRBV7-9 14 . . CASSLSGVSYEQYF TGTGCCAGCAGCTTATCGGGAGTCTCCTACGAGCAGTACTTC
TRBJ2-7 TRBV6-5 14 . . CASRRSTKPYEQYF TGTGCCAGCAGGCGATCGACTAAGCCCTACGAGCAGTACTTC
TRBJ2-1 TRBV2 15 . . CASSDEGASYNEQFF TGTGCCAGCAGTGACGAGGGAGCCAGCTACAATGAGCAGTTCTTC
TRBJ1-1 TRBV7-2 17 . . CASSLALSRESHTEAFF TGTGCCAGCAGCTTAGCGTTAAGTAGGGAGTCCCACACTGAAGCTTTCTTT
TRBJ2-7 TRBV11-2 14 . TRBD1 CASSEQGSSYEQYF TGTGCCAGCAGCGAACAGGGGAGCTCCTACGAGCAGTACTTC
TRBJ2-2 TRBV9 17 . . CASSVVLDWRVTGELFF TGTGCCAGCAGCGTAGTCTTAGACTGGAGGGTCACCGGGGAGCTGTTTTTT
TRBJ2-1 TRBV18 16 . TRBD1 CASSPLRDSNYNEQFF TGTGCCAGCTCACCACTCCGGGACAGTAATTACAATGAGCAGTTCTTC
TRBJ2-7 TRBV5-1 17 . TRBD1 CASSLGRGQGGHYEQYF TGCGCCAGCAGCTTGGGCAGAGGACAGGGGGGACACTACGAGCAGTACTTC
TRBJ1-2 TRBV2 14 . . CASQAGARALGYTF TGTGCCAGTCAGGCGGGGGCCAGGGCTCTTGGCTACACCTTC
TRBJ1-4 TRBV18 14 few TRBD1 CASSPGTGNEKLFF TGTGCCAGCTCACCGGGGACAGGGAATGAAAAACTGTTTTTT
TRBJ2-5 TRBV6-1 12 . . CASSVSIETQYF TGTGCCAGCAGTGTTTCCATAGAGACCCAGTACTTC
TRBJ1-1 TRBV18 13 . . CASSSIGVGEAFF TGTGCCAGCTCATCAATCGGGGTAGGAGAAGCTTTCTTT
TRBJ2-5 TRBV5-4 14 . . CASSLALGQETQYF TGTGCCAGCAGCTTGGCCCTAGGCCAAGAGACCCAGTACTTC
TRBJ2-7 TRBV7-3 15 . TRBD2 CASSPGSGSSYEQYF TGTGCCAGCAGCCCAGGTAGCGGGAGCTCCTACGAGCAGTACTTC
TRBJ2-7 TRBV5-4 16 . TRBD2 CASSLAPGTSNYEQYF TGTGCCAGCAGCTTGGCCCCCGGGACTAGCAACTACGAGCAGTACTTC
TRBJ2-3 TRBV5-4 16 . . CASSLGGATVTDTQYF TGTGCCAGCAGCTTGGGGGGAGCTACAGTCACAGATACGCAGTATTTT
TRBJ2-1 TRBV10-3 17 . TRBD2 CAISESSGSGSHNEQFF TGTGCCATCAGTGAGTCGTCAGGTAGCGGGAGTCACAATGAGCAGTTCTTC
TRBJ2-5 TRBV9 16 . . CASSGVGAAEGETQYF TGTGCCAGCAGCGGGGTGGGTGCGGCGGAGGGGGAGACCCAGTACTTC
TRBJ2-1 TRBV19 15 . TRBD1 CASSISTGGRNEQFF TGTGCCAGTAGTATCTCGACAGGGGGCAGGAATGAGCAGTTCTTC
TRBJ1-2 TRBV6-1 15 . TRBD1 CASSPPRQGGYGYTF TGTGCCAGCAGTCCACCTAGACAGGGCGGCTATGGCTACACCTTC
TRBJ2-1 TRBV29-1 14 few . CSALVLGSYNEQFF TGCAGCGCCCTCGTCTTAGGGAGCTACAATGAGCAGTTCTTC
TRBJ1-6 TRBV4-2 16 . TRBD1 CASSQGEGRGLSPLHF TGTGCCAGCAGCCAAGGTGAGGGCAGGGGGCTTTCACCCCTCCACTTT
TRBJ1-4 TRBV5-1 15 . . CASSLEAGANEKLFF TGCGCCAGCAGCTTGGAGGCGGGGGCTAATGAAAAACTGTTTTTT
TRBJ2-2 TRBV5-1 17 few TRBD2 CASSWTSGSPNTGELFF TGCGCCAGCAGCTGGACTAGCGGGAGCCCGAACACCGGGGAGCTGTTTTTT
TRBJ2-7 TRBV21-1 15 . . CARIPPQDWTWEQYF TGTGCCAGAATCCCCCCCCAGGATTGGACTTGGGAGCAGTACTTC
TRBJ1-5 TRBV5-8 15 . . CASGLTGGGGQPQHF TGTGCCAGCGGATTGACAGGTGGAGGTGGGCAGCCCCAGCATTTT
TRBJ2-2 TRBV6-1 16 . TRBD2 CASSDGLAGVTGELFF TGTGCCAGCAGTGACGGACTAGCGGGTGTTACCGGGGAGCTGTTTTTT
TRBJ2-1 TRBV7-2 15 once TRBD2 CASSVAGVGYNEQFF TGTGCCAGCAGCGTAGCGGGAGTGGGGTACAATGAGCAGTTCTTC
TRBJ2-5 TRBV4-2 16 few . CASSQEFGDYKETQYF TGTGCCAGCAGCCAAGAGTTCGGAGACTACAAAGAGACCCAGTACTTC
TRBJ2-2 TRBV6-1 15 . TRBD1 CASRPGGAGTGELFF TGTGCCAGCAGGCCAGGGGGCGCAGGCACCGGGGAGCTGTTTTTT
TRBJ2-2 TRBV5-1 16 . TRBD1 CASFTGEAPNTGELFF TGCGCCAGCTTTACAGGGGAAGCCCCGAACACCGGGGAGCTGTTTTTT
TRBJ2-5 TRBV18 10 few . CASSPSAQYF TGTGCCAGCTCACCCTCTGCCCAGTACTTC
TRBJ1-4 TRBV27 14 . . CASSEGVLNEKLFF TGTGCCAGCAGTGAAGGGGTACTTAATGAAAAACTGTTTTTT
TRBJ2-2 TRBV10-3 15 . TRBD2 CAISGSGRDTGELFF TGTGCCATCAGTGGAAGCGGGAGAGATACCGGGGAGCTGTTTTTT
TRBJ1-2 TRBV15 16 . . CATSRDWVRGNYGYTF TGTGCCACCAGCAGAGATTGGGTCCGGGGGAACTATGGCTACACCTTC
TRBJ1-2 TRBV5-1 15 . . CASSLEAGETHGYTF TGCGCCAGCAGCTTGGAGGCAGGGGAAACCCATGGCTACACCTTC